This TCR beta chain stems from a study of blood T cell repertoires in COVID-19. On the study more broadly: The United States, Italy and Spain supplied acute and convalescent COVID-19 samples. T cells, B-cell-depleted T cells, or PBMCs provided the cDNA or gDNA that served as material.

Only a few counts were recorded for this clone. As originally analysed: Estimates of nucleated cell counts were drawn from the amplification of reference gene primers. Method: immunoSEQ multiplex PCR; TCRdb's copy keeps in-frame clones and lacks some. That table gives V, J and clone size, and the DNA gave D and trimming. The sample includes about 280,000 clones, approximately 86% of them seen just once. Recruited during active infection, patients (from Seattle) were subsequently followed longitudinally. Germline CDR1 is SGDLS and CDR2 is YYNGEE. Between the trimmed V and J ends, which lost 3 bases and 10 bases, there was a span of 14 bases. The length of the CDR3 is 14 residues.

This rearrangement joins TRBV9 to TRBJ1-6, with TRBD1 as a possible D gene (6 bases). The source of this sequence is a woman between 70 and 85 years old with COVID-19, enrolled during active disease. Source material: peripheral blood. CDR3 DNA sequence: TGTGCCAGCAGCGCCTCAGGGGCGCAATCACCCCTCCACTTT. Its protein product is CASSASGAQSPLHF.